The 20 T cell receptor beta chains listed next were all sequenced from one sample in a study of control samples from healthy donors and cancer patients. The method was immunoSEQ multiplex PCR; TCRdb's version includes in-frame clones alone and lacks a portion of them. The sample has about 120,000 clones; roughly 87% are singletons. Sequenced material: blood. The receptors here all came from a man between 18 and 29 years old in good health.

V usage is TRBV19 and J usage is TRBJ2-7, with 8 bases identical to TRBD1. V lost 3 bases to trimming and J lost 6 bases; unmatched junction nucleotides: 1. The CDR3 is 12 amino acids. Germline-derived CDR1 and CDR2 are LNHDA and SQIVND (reference sequence). The DNA of the CDR3 is TGTGCCAGTAGTATGACAGGGGCCGAGCAGTACTTC. Translation gives CASSMTGAEQYF.

The gene calls are TRBV18 and TRBJ1-4; tentative D call: TRBD1 (5 bases). Per germline, CDR1 KGHSH and CDR2 LQKENI. V lost 1 base and J 1 base, leaving 13 bases between the germline ends. This CDR3 has 17 amino acids. CDR3 residues: CASSPLVRAQTNEKLFF. CDR3 sequence (DNA): TGTGCCAGCTCACCACTCGTCAGGGCGCAAACTAATGAAAAACTGTTTTTT.

The chain couples TRBV1 to TRBJ1-1. TRBV1 is an annotated pseudogene. The CDR3 consists of 13 residues. CDR3 amino acids: CTSRPPLNTEAFF. CDR3 DNA: TGCACCAGCCGCCCTCCATTGAACACTGAAGCTTTCTTT.

The V call is TRBV25-1, the J call TRBJ1-2, with 8 bases lining up with TRBD1. Germline V gene sequence: CDR1 MGHDK, CDR2 SYGVNS. The V segment lost 1 base and the J segment 4 bases; nucleotides outside the gene matches: 8. The CDR3 is made up of 16 amino acids. CDR3 DNA sequence: TGTGCCAGCAGTGAATCGGGCAGGGGGCTCGGCTATGGCTACACCTTC. It specifies CASSESGRGLGYGYTF.

A single count supports this clone. This sequence joins TRBV10-3 and TRBJ1-1; D is unresolved. CDR3 length equals 14 residues. Trimming took off 7 bases at V and 4 bases at J, with 16 bases between the two ends. The germline V gene has CDR1 ENHRY and CDR2 SYGVKD. The CDR3 bases are TGTGCCATCACCAGGACGGATTTGGCCACTGAAGCTTTCTTT. It specifies CAITRTDLATEAFF.

The table lists this clone with a count of one. This chain uses TRBV5-1 with TRBJ1-1; 7 bases are a match to TRBD1. The V and J ends lost 4 bases and 0 bases, in that order; junction bases with no gene match: 12. The CDR3 loop spans 17 amino acids. The germline V gene encodes CDR1 SGHRS and CDR2 YFSETQ. In nucleotides, the CDR3 is TGCGCCAGCAGCCTTCTGACATCCGGACAGGTGAACACTGAAGCTTTCTTT. It yields the protein CASSLLTSGQVNTEAFF.

This clone is a singleton in its sample. This chain uses TRBV10-3 with TRBJ2-3; D is undetermined. V lost 6 bases, J lost 1 base, and 5 bases lay in between. The CDR3 is 12 amino acids. The germline V gene encodes CDR1 ENHRY and CDR2 SYGVKD. As DNA, the CDR3 is TGTGCCATCAGCCTTGGCACAGATACGCAGTATTTT. Translation: CAISLGTDTQYF.

The V gene is TRBV9, the J gene TRBJ1-3; D is undetermined. The germline gives CDR1 SGDLS, CDR2 YYNGEE. Trimming left V 3 bases short and J 0 bases short, with 4 bases between. The CDR3 sequence is 13 residues long. In DNA, the CDR3 is TGTGCCAGCAGCGACAACTCTGGAAACACCATATATTTT. It yields the protein CASSDNSGNTIYF.

The V gene is TRBV27, the J gene TRBJ2-1; 8 positions agree with TRBD2. V shed 8 bases and J 5 bases; nucleotides not matched to a gene: 14. CDR1 and CDR2 (germline): MNHEY, SMNVEV (reference sequence). The CDR3 contains 16 residues. The CDR3 region is CASAPREGYTNNEQFF. Written as DNA, the CDR3 is TGTGCCAGCGCACCCCGGGAGGGCTACACCAACAATGAGCAGTTCTTC.

V gene TRBV5-1 combines with J gene TRBJ1-6, with D maybe TRBD1 (6 bases). This CDR3 is 17 amino acids long. The germline gives CDR1 SGHRS, CDR2 YFSETQ. The ends were cut back, 1 base at V and 9 bases at J, with 20 bases in the middle. CDR3 DNA: TGCGCCAGCAGCTTGACAGAACAGGGTTATAACGGTTCACCCCTCCACTTT. It translates to CASSLTEQGYNGSPLHF.

This rearrangement joins TRBV9 to TRBJ2-5; a possible D gene is TRBD1 (6 bases). The CDR3 runs to 15 residues. The germline gives CDR1 SGDLS, CDR2 YYNGEE. Trimming pared 7 bases from V and 4 bases from J, leaving 20 bases between. CDR3 sequence: CASATQQGRGETQYF. The CDR3 bases are TGTGCCAGCGCCACCCAACAGGGAAGGGGAGAGACCCAGTACTTC.

The chain has TRBV28 and TRBJ1-4; 10 positions match TRBD1. CDR1 and CDR2 (germline): MDHEN, SYDVKM. CDR3 length equals 18 residues. With 3 bases clipped from V and 0 bases from J, the junction kept 7 bases outside the gene matches. The DNA of the CDR3 is TGTGCCAGCAGTTTGGTCGGACAGGGGGGTGCAACTAATGAAAAACTGTTTTTT. Translated, it gives CASSLVGQGGATNEKLFF.

The genes are TRBV2 and TRBJ1-5; possible D gene TRBD1, 6 bases. CDR3 length: 14 amino acids. With 7 bases removed from V and 4 bases from J, the gap between germline ends came to 14 bases. Germline V lookup: CDR1 SNHLY, CDR2 FYNNEI. In nucleotides, the CDR3 is TGTGCCAGCAATAGTCAGGGGCAGAATCAGCCCCAGCATTTT. Protein: CASNSQGQNQPQHF.

The chain couples TRBV5-1 to TRBJ2-7, with TRBD2 matching 8 bases. CDR3 length: 15 residues. Per the germline V gene, CDR1 is SGHRS and CDR2 is YFSETQ. The V segment lost 3 bases and the J segment 3 bases; nucleotides outside the gene matches: 8. CDR3 sequence reads: CASSSVSGGGYEQYF. For the CDR3, the DNA is TGCGCCAGCAGCTCCGTATCGGGAGGGGGCTACGAGCAGTACTTC.

The chain uses TRBV6-5 and TRBJ1-4, with D uncertain. V dropped 6 bases and J dropped 7 bases, with 15 bases sitting between them. CDR1 is MNHEY and CDR2 is SVGAGI in the germline V gene. The CDR3 is 14 amino acids. The CDR3 region is CASSSQWTSEKLFF. The CDR3 DNA is TGTGCCAGCAGCTCTCAGTGGACCAGTGAAAAACTGTTTTTT.

The V call is TRBV19, the J call TRBJ2-1; TRBD2 is a possible D gene (6 bases). Trimming took 7 bases from V and 3 from J, leaving 13 bases between them. The germline CDR1 and CDR2 sequences are LNHDA and SQIVND (reference sequence). This CDR3 comprises 14 residues. The CDR3 loop reads CASKKAGLYNEQFF. CDR3 nucleotide sequence: TGTGCCAGTAAGAAAGCGGGTCTCTACAATGAGCAGTTCTTC.

The chain is built from TRBV6-4 and TRBJ2-1; D is tentatively TRBD1 or TRBD2 (5 bases each). The CDR3 extends over 12 amino acids. Germline assignment: CDR1 MRHNA and CDR2 SNTAGT. V gave up 2 bases and J gave up 10 bases, with 9 bases separating them. The CDR3 DNA reads as TGTGCCAGCAGTGACGGCTGGGGGGAGCAGTTCTTC. Its translation: CASSDGWGEQFF.

This clone was picked up one time. This sequence joins TRBV28 and TRBJ2-2; no firm D call. Germline CDR1 is MDHEN and CDR2 is SYDVKM. The CDR3 has 13 residues. Trimming pared 3 bases from V and 2 bases from J, leaving 4 bases between. The CDR3 region has the DNA TGTGCCAGCAGTTTTCTTAACACCGGGGAGCTGTTTTTT. This gives the protein CASSFLNTGELFF.

The rearrangement uses TRBV24-1 and TRBJ2-1; 14 bases align to TRBD2. The germline V gene encodes CDR1 KGHDR and CDR2 SFDVKD. V lost 4 bases and J lost 6; bases outside the gene matches: 4. The CDR3 is 16 residues long. Written as DNA, the CDR3 is TGTGCCACCAGTGAACCTGGGACTAGCGGGAGCAATGAGCAGTTCTTC. Its translation is CATSEPGTSGSNEQFF.

This chain links TRBV30 with TRBJ1-4; D remains ambiguous. The CDR3 length is 14 residues. Germline CDR1 GTSNPN, CDR2 SVGIG (reference sequence). V lost 6 bases and J lost 0, with 11 bases in between. CDR3 in DNA: TGTGCCTGTACTCTACAGTCAACTAATGAAAAACTGTTTTTT. It encodes CACTLQSTNEKLFF.